This is a list of T cell receptor beta chains from one sample in a study of T cells in Graves' hyperthyroidism and ophthalmopathy. Each CDR3 protein is one row after TCRdb ran MiXCR on the multiplex PCR reads. The data contain 480,000 or so distinct CDR3 sequences, 13% to 15% of them singletons. Sequencing was carried out using blood. The receptor set was obtained from a woman aged 18-29 years with Graves' hyperthyroidism. Each CDR3 is given with its conserved first and last residue. A D gene is named only where the DNA matches it firmly. Only some rows state a clone size, as once, few, many or a class for expanded clones.

TRBV27	.	few	TRBJ2-3	CASSSATSQNTQYF	TGTGCCAGCAGTTCTGCTACTTCTCAGAATACGCAGTATTTT
TRBV6-2/TRBV6-3	.	.	TRBJ2-1	CASSAAVLRSYNEQFF	TGTGCCAGCAGCGCCGCGGTGTTACGCTCCTACAATGAGCAGTTCTTC
TRBV5-6	.	.	TRBJ1-2	CASSLREGGYTF	TGTGCCAGCAGCTTAAGGGAGGGTGGCTACACCTTC
TRBV18	TRBD2	.	TRBJ2-3	CASSPKHRTSGTTDTQYF	TGTGCCAGCTCACCGAAACACCGGACTAGCGGGACCACAGATACGCAGTATTTT
TRBV3-1	.	many	TRBJ1-2	CASSQERNYGYTF	TGTGCCAGCAGCCAAGAGCGGAACTATGGCTACACCTTC
TRBV5-1	.	many	TRBJ1-1	CASRTEATGDTEAFF	TGCGCCAGCCGCACGGAGGCGACAGGCGACACTGAAGCTTTCTTT
TRBV30	TRBD1	few	TRBJ1-5	CAWAKQGSNQPQHF	TGTGCCTGGGCGAAACAGGGGAGCAATCAGCCCCAGCATTTT
TRBV9	.	many	TRBJ1-2	CASSRDGSYGYTF	TGTGCCAGCAGCCGAGACGGGAGCTATGGCTACACCTTC
TRBV27	.	many	TRBJ2-7	CASSSRFYGSDYEQYF	TGTGCCAGCAGTTCCCGCTTTTATGGTTCCGACTACGAGCAGTACTTC
TRBV12-3/TRBV12-4	.	many	TRBJ1-1	CASSLSMNTEAFF	TGTGCCAGCAGTTTAAGTATGAACACTGAAGCTTTCTTT
TRBV27	TRBD1	many	TRBJ2-7	CATGRDRGYEQYF	TGTGCCACGGGCCGGGACAGGGGCTACGAGCAGTACTTC
TRBV11-3	TRBD1	many	TRBJ1-6	CASSFSPGQGANSYNSPLHF	TGTGCCAGCAGCTTTTCCCCTGGTCAGGGGGCGAATTCCTATAATTCACCCCTCCACTTT
TRBV30	.	few	TRBJ1-5	CACNGQAGQPQHF	TGTGCCTGTAACGGCCAAGCCGGGCAGCCCCAGCATTTT
TRBV15	TRBD2	few	TRBJ2-3	CATSTSPGIAGGADTQYF	TGTGCCACCAGCACCTCCCCGGGGATAGCGGGAGGCGCAGATACGCAGTATTTT